This TCR beta chain comes out of a study of PD-1 blockade in classical Hodgkin lymphoma. Study-wide points: Differences between repertoires have undefined causes, possibly disease activity or prior therapy. When nivolumab was started under 1 year after ASCT, patients were excluded.

The data were produced by immunoSEQ multiplex PCR, yet TCRdb's version contains in-frame clones alone and is incomplete. The repertoire has 10,000 to 15,000 clones, 90% of them found once; the top ten carry 0.4% to 0.5%. Regarding this clone: Its antigen is currently unknown.

Every patient was affected by relapse after autologous stem cell transplantation, while exposure to brentuximab vedotin was not uniform. It was by magnetic negative selection that CD4+ T cells were purified from thawed PBMCs. Sequenced material: CD4+ T cells from blood, taken at baseline. The source of this sequence is a human donor with classical Hodgkin lymphoma.

The CDR3 DNA reads TGTGCCACCAGAGAGCTTGGGACTAGCGGCTACAATGAGCAGTTCTTC. It codes for CATRELGTSGYNEQFF. The chain has TRBV15 and TRBJ2-1; 11 positions match TRBD2. The germline CDR1 and CDR2 sequences are LNHNV and YYDKDF (reference sequence). V dropped 6 bases and J dropped 3; count of bases not matched to a gene: 7. The CDR3 extends over 16 amino acids. Using reference TRBV15 and TRBJ2-1 for the parts outside the CDR3, the full variable domain is DAMVIQNPRYQVTQFGKPVTLSCSQTLNHNVMYWYQQKSSQAPKLLFHYYDKDFNNEADTPDNFQSRRPNTSFCFLDIRSPGLGDTAMYLCATRELGTSGYNEQFFGPGTRLTVL.